These 6 T cell receptor beta chains were sequenced from one sample in a study of CD8+ T cells in alopecia areata. Sequencing relied on a cDNA template that was reverse transcribed from extracted RNA. The method was immunoSEQ multiplex PCR; TCRdb's version includes in-frame clones alone and lacks a portion of them. The data contain about 130,000 clones, roughly 53% of them singletons. Material: CD4+ T cells sorted from blood, obtained at week 0. The receptors here all came from a human donor with alopecia areata.

This clone occurred once. This chain joins TRBV6-1 and TRBJ1-5; no reliable D call. Trimming shortened V by 1 base and J by 3 bases, and 10 bases separated the two germline ends. The germline V gene has CDR1 MNHNS and CDR2 SASEGT. This CDR3 comprises 15 residues. CDR3: CASSEGVQSNQPQHF. CDR3 coding DNA: TGTGCCAGCAGTGAAGGGGTCCAGTCCAATCAGCCCCAGCATTTT.

A note on this clone: One end of the junction is discordant with germline, which a read error may explain. The V and J genes are TRBV5-1 and TRBJ2-7, with D possibly being TRBD1 (6 bases). The CDR3 covers 15 residues. Germline CDR1 reads SGHRS; CDR2 reads YFSETQ. As DNA, the CDR3 is TGCGCCAGCAGCGAGAGTCCCGGGACACCCTATGAGCAGTACTTC. This codes for CASSESPGTPYEQYF. Full variable domain (rest looked up from reference TRBV5-1 and TRBJ2-7): KAGVTQTPRYLIKTRGQQVTLSCSPISGHRSVSWYQQTPGQGLQFLFEYFSETQRNKGNFPGRFSGRQFSNSRSEMNVSTLELGDSALYLCASSESPGTPYEQYFGPGTRLTVT.

In this sample, this clone turned up a few times. The rearrangement links TRBV15 to TRBJ1-2; no firm D call. The CDR3 is 16 residues long. From germline, CDR1 is LNHNV and CDR2 YYDKDF (reference sequence). Trimming removed 0 bases from V and 8 bases from J, with 19 bases in between. The CDR3 here is CATSRDSELGISGYTF. CDR3 in DNA: TGTGCCACCAGCAGAGATAGTGAGTTGGGGATAAGCGGCTACACCTTC.

This clone was seen once. V and J are TRBV6-5 and TRBJ2-2; 9 bases match TRBD1. The germline gives CDR1 MNHEY, CDR2 SVGAGI. J lost 7 bases, V lost 5 bases, and 8 bases had no gene match. The CDR3 consists of 15 residues. The CDR3 is CASSPRTGADGELFF. In DNA form, the CDR3 reads TGTGCCAGCAGTCCGCGGACAGGGGCGGACGGGGAGCTGTTTTTT.

The rearrangement links TRBV4-3 to TRBJ1-2; TRBD1 is a possible D gene (5 bases). The V and J ends lost 1 base and 8 bases respectively, with 17 bases between them. The length of the CDR3 is 15 residues. Germline assignment: CDR1 LGHNA and CDR2 YSLEER. For the CDR3, the DNA is TGCGCCAGCAGCCAAGTGGGCGTCCGGGGACGAGGCTACACCTTC. Translation gives CASSQVGVRGRGYTF.

V and J are TRBV29-1 and TRBJ1-1; D not resolved. The V gene's germline CDR1 is SQVTM and CDR2 ANQGSEA. The CDR3 has 13 amino acids. Trimming took 2 bases from V and 1 from J, leaving 8 bases between them. In DNA, the CDR3 is TGCAGCGTTGAAACCCAACAGAACACTGAAGCTTTCTTT. Encoded protein: CSVETQQNTEAFF.